These T cell receptor beta chains were read from a single sample in a study of cytomegalovirus exposure and HLA in healthy donors. The protocol was immunoSEQ multiplex PCR, while the TCRdb copy is restricted to in-frame clones and leaves out a portion. The table records some 150,000 clones, approximately 78% of them present only once. The source material was PBMCs. These receptors were collected from a man between 18 and 29 years old in good health and CMV-seropositive. Both conserved end residues are part of each CDR3. D genes are given only for firm matches. Size is omitted from some rows. Given values are once, few, many or a class for expanded clones.

clone_size	j_call	v_call	d_call	cdr3_aa	cdr3_nt
-	TRBJ2-5	TRBV4-2	TRBD2	CASSQVQAGAQETQYF	TGTGCCAGCAGCCAAGTTCAAGCGGGAGCTCAAGAGACCCAGTACTTC
-	TRBJ2-3	TRBV7-3	-	CASRSGSRGTDTQYF	TGTGCCAGCAGGTCCGGGTCCCGAGGCACAGATACGCAGTATTTT
-	TRBJ2-7	TRBV28	TRBD2	CASSLPQREGVYEQYF	TGTGCCAGCAGTCTCCCCCAACGGGAGGGCGTCTACGAGCAGTACTTC
-	TRBJ2-5	TRBV7-9	-	CASSLDSIQETQYF	TGTGCCAGCAGCTTAGACAGCATCCAAGAGACCCAGTACTTC
-	TRBJ2-1	TRBV30	-	CAWRALYNEQFF	TGTGCCTGGAGAGCCTTATACAATGAGCAGTTCTTC
-	TRBJ1-1	TRBV29-1	-	CSVAGDTEAFF	TGCAGCGTTGCGGGAGACACTGAAGCTTTCTTT
-	TRBJ2-7	TRBV5-6	-	CASSHKKAGAAYEQYF	TGTGCCAGCAGTCACAAAAAAGCAGGGGCAGCCTACGAGCAGTACTTC
-	TRBJ1-1	TRBV28	TRBD1	CASSPRGRWTEAFF	TGTGCCAGCAGTCCCAGGGGGCGTTGGACTGAAGCTTTCTTT
-	TRBJ2-7	TRBV7-2	TRBD1	CASSSGQGDYEQYF	TGTGCCAGCAGCTCCGGACAGGGGGACTACGAGCAGTACTTC
-	TRBJ2-7	TRBV27	-	CASSPGTAFYEQYF	TGTGCCAGCAGTCCCGGGACTGCTTTCTACGAGCAGTACTTC
once	TRBJ2-1	TRBV28	TRBD2	CASSSRLAGGPEPYNEQFF	TGTGCCAGCAGTAGTCGGCTAGCGGGAGGCCCCGAGCCCTACAATGAGCAGTTCTTC
-	TRBJ1-1	TRBV5-1	-	CASSLEAQNTEAFF	TGCGCCAGCAGCTTGGAAGCCCAGAACACTGAAGCTTTCTTT
once	TRBJ2-1	TRBV28	TRBD2	CASRGRREAYNEQFF	TGTGCCAGCAGGGGGAGACGGGAGGCATACAATGAGCAGTTCTTC
-	TRBJ2-7	TRBV10-1	-	CASSESTRGGTAYEQYF	TGCGCCAGCAGTGAGTCGACTCGGGGCGGGACAGCCTACGAGCAGTACTTC
-	TRBJ2-7	TRBV29-1	TRBD2	CSVSGTSGSYEQYF	TGCAGCGTATCTGGGACTAGCGGGAGTTACGAGCAGTACTTC
-	TRBJ1-5	TRBV19	-	CASRRDSNQPQHF	TGTGCCAGTAGAAGAGATAGCAATCAGCCCCAGCATTTT
-	TRBJ2-7	TRBV10-3	-	CAISESEGTYEQYF	TGTGCCATCAGTGAGTCGGAGGGCACCTACGAGCAGTACTTC
once	TRBJ1-2	TRBV27	TRBD1	CASSTLDLGQGMRGYTF	TGTGCCAGCAGTACCCTCGACCTGGGACAGGGAATGCGGGGCTACACCTTC
-	TRBJ2-3	TRBV7-6	TRBD1	CASSLQGADTDTQYF	TGTGCCAGCAGCTTACAGGGGGCCGATACAGATACGCAGTATTTT
many	TRBJ1-3	TRBV28	-	CASSLLPGAGNTIYF	TGTGCCAGCAGTTTACTTCCAGGGGCAGGAAACACCATATATTTT
once	TRBJ2-6	TRBV10-2	-	CASNRGSGANVLTF	TGCGCCAGCAATAGGGGTTCTGGGGCCAACGTCCTGACTTTC
-	TRBJ2-1	TRBV28	TRBD2	CASRPSGSSYNEQFF	TGTGCCAGCAGACCTAGCGGGAGCTCCTACAATGAGCAGTTCTTC
-	TRBJ2-7	TRBV11-2	-	CASSLDLGTWFYEQYF	TGTGCCAGCAGCTTAGATCTCGGGACATGGTTCTACGAGCAGTACTTC
-	TRBJ2-5	TRBV5-1	TRBD2	CASSYSGTSGPETQYF	TGCGCCAGCAGCTACTCCGGGACTAGCGGCCCAGAGACCCAGTACTTC
-	TRBJ2-1	TRBV2	-	CASNTEGYNEQFF	TGTGCCAGCAACACGGAGGGGTACAATGAGCAGTTCTTC
once	TRBJ1-2	TRBV28	TRBD1	CASSLGRRKGTDINYGYTF	TGTGCCAGCAGTTTGGGTCGACGGAAAGGGACAGACATTAACTATGGCTACACCTTC
-	TRBJ2-7	TRBV29-1	TRBD2	CSVGAKGLASQEQYF	TGCAGCGTTGGAGCAAAGGGACTAGCTTCTCAAGAGCAGTACTTC
once	TRBJ1-2	TRBV30	-	CAWSVDSGYGYTF	TGTGCCTGGAGTGTAGACAGCGGGTATGGCTACACCTTC
-	TRBJ1-1	TRBV6-6	-	CASSPAGENTEAFF	TGTGCCAGCAGCCCGGCAGGGGAGAACACTGAAGCTTTCTTT
-	TRBJ1-1	TRBV28	-	CASSPTDSVYEAFF	TGTGCCAGCAGTCCCACGGACAGTGTGTATGAAGCTTTCTTT
-	TRBJ2-1	TRBV10-2	-	CASSPRGAVEQFF	TGCGCCAGCAGTCCCAGGGGGGCGGTAGAGCAGTTCTTC
-	TRBJ2-5	TRBV6-1	-	CASSVVGDMETQYF	TGTGCCAGCAGTGTTGTGGGAGATATGGAGACCCAGTACTTC
-	TRBJ1-1	TRBV7-9	-	CASSLGTARRNTEAFF	TGTGCCAGCAGCTTAGGGACAGCCCGGAGGAACACTGAAGCTTTCTTT
-	TRBJ1-1	TRBV6-5	-	CASTANGGMNTEAFF	TGTGCCAGCACCGCAAACGGGGGGATGAACACTGAAGCTTTCTTT
-	TRBJ1-1	TRBV19	-	CASKGDTEAFF	TGTGCCAGTAAAGGGGACACTGAAGCTTTCTTT
-	TRBJ2-1	TRBV19	TRBD2	CASSIGSGRVNEQFF	TGTGCCAGTAGTATAGGTAGCGGGAGAGTAAATGAGCAGTTCTTC
-	TRBJ2-1	TRBV19	TRBD1	CASSRLKGADNEQFF	TGTGCCAGTAGTAGGTTGAAGGGGGCGGACAATGAGCAGTTCTTC
-	TRBJ1-3	TRBV19	TRBD1	CASQGGSGNTIYF	TGTGCCAGCCAGGGGGGTTCTGGAAACACCATATATTTT
-	TRBJ2-7	TRBV5-1	-	CASSLDRTASEQYF	TGCGCCAGCAGCTTGGATCGGACAGCATCTGAGCAGTACTTC
-	TRBJ2-1	TRBV5-6	-	CASSSGGSATNEQFF	TGTGCCAGCTCTTCTGGAGGGAGCGCCACTAATGAGCAGTTCTTC
once	TRBJ2-7	TRBV6-1	-	CASSESSYEQYF	TGTGCCAGCAGTGAGAGCTCCTACGAGCAGTACTTC
-	TRBJ2-3	TRBV2	-	CASTREGVGSTDTQYF	TGTGCCAGCACCCGAGAGGGGGTTGGAAGCACAGATACGCAGTATTTT
once	TRBJ2-7	TRBV29-1	-	CSVEGRSGEQYF	TGCAGCGTTGAAGGCAGGTCTGGCGAGCAGTACTTC
-	TRBJ1-5	TRBV7-9	-	CASSLGQASNQPQHF	TGTGCCAGCAGCTTAGGACAGGCGAGCAATCAGCCCCAGCATTTT
few	TRBJ2-4	TRBV6-5	-	CASRHRVSNIQYF	TGTGCCAGCAGACACAGGGTTTCGAACATTCAGTACTTC
-	TRBJ2-5	TRBV28	TRBD2	CASSLSGRAEKETQYF	TGTGCCAGCAGTTTAAGCGGGAGGGCCGAGAAGGAGACCCAGTACTTC
-	TRBJ1-5	TRBV6-5	TRBD1	CASSSGDRGSNQPQHF	TGTGCCAGCAGTTCCGGGGACAGGGGGAGCAATCAGCCCCAGCATTTT
-	TRBJ2-6	TRBV4-1	TRBD1	CASSQVAGQGTSGANVLTF	TGCGCCAGCAGCCAAGTAGCAGGACAGGGGACCTCTGGGGCCAACGTCCTGACTTTC
-	TRBJ2-1	TRBV9	TRBD1	CASSDTGGLGINEQFF	TGTGCCAGCAGCGATACAGGGGGCCTAGGTATCAATGAGCAGTTCTTC
-	TRBJ2-7	TRBV6-5	-	CASSYGGTDLYEQYF	TGTGCCAGCAGTTACGGAGGGACAGACCTCTACGAGCAGTACTTC
-	TRBJ1-6	TRBV5-6	TRBD1	CASSPPGQGQSPLHF	TGTGCCAGCAGCCCCCCGGGACAGGGGCAATCACCCCTCCACTTT
-	TRBJ2-7	TRBV6-1	TRBD2	CASSGFPGTSGLYEQYF	TGTGCCAGCAGTGGATTCCCGGGGACTAGCGGCCTCTACGAGCAGTACTTC
once	TRBJ1-1	TRBV28	-	CASRNLDTEAFF	TGTGCCAGCAGGAACTTGGACACTGAAGCTTTCTTT